Reported below is one T cell receptor (beta chain). Its antigen remains unidentified. This specimen comes from a study of identical twins. Findings of the study overall: Sequences that were beta out-of-frame showed weaker excess twin sharing. It was possible that invariant MAIT and iNKT cells partly confounded the zero-insertion analyses. Twin-shared out-of-frame alpha sequences were enriched for low generation probability. Within cord blood, abundant beta clonotypes carried fewer insertions, but memory repertoires showed no such trend.

MiXCR, run by TCRdb on the 5' RACE reads, gives a single entry per CDR3 protein. The sample records some 710,000 distinct CDR3 sequences, 6% to 6.5% being singletons. The CDR3 contains 11 residues. Trimming took 1 base from V and 5 from J, leaving 4 bases between them. From germline, CDR1 is SGHKS and CDR2 YYEKEE (reference sequence). The sequencing sample was made of naive T cells sorted from blood. The chain recombines TRBV5-5 with TRBJ2-7; D gene ambiguous. The receptor comes from a man younger than 30 in good health. CDR3 protein: CASSLLHEQYF. The DNA for the CDR3 is TGTGCCAGCAGCTTGCTCCACGAGCAGTACTTC.